The clone carrying this T cell receptor (beta chain) appeared once. Its antigen is still unknown. The data originate from a study of T cell responses to AZD1222 COVID-19 vaccine. Study observations and caveats: Spike regions recognized by vaccine-associated CD4 TCRs spanned the protein, led by 160-218 and 743-854. Baseline seropositives among AZD1222 recipients totaled only 5 to 7. Two doses of AZD1222 preceded a rise in Spike-specific TCR breadth and depth.

Sequencing was performed with immunoSEQ multiplex PCR; in TCRdb, only in-frame clones are kept and a portion is missing. The table records more than 90,000 clones, around nine tenths of them present only once. This CDR3 is built from 14 residues. Germline V gene sequence: CDR1 SEHNR, CDR2 FQNEAQ (reference sequence). V lost 3 bases and J lost 5, with 10 bases in between. This TCR derives from an adult who received the AZD1222 COVID-19 vaccine. The specimen comprised peripheral blood, sampled 28 days after the second AZD1222 dose. V is TRBV7-9 and J is TRBJ1-4; possible D gene TRBD1, 6 bases. The chain's CDR3 is CASSFGQGNEKLFF. The CDR3 nucleotides read TGTGCCAGCAGCTTCGGCCAGGGGAATGAAAAACTGTTTTTT. Filled out from reference TRBV7-9 and TRBJ1-4, the complete variable domain reads DTGVSQNPRHKITKRGQNVTFRCDPISEHNRLYWYRQTLGQGPEFLTYFQNEAQLEKSRLLSDRFSAERPKGSFSTLEIQRTEQGDSAMYLCASSFGQGNEKLFFGSGTQLSVL.